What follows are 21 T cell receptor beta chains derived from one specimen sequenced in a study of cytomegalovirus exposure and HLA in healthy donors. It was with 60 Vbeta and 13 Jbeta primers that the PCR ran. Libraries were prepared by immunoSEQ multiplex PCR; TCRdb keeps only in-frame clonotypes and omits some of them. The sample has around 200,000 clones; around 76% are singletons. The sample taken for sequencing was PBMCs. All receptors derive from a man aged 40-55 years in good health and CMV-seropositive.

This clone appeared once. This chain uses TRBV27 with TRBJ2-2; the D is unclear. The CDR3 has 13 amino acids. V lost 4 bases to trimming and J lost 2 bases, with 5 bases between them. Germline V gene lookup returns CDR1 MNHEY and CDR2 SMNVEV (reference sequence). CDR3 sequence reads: CASSSYNTGELFF. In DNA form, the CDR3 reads TGTGCCAGCAGTTCCTATAACACCGGGGAGCTGTTTTTT.

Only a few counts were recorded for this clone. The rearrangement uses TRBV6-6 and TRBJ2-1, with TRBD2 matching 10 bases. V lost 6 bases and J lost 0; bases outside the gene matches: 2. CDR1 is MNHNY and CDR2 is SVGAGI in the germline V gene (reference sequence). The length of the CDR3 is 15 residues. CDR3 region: CASSPSGSSYNEQFF. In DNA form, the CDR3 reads TGTGCCAGCAGCCCTAGCGGGAGCTCCTACAATGAGCAGTTCTTC.

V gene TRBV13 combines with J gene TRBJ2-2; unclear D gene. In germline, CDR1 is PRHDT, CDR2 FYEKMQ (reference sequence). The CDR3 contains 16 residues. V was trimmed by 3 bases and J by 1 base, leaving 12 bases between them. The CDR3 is CASSFTYHRNTGELFF. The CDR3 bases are TGTGCCAGCAGCTTCACCTACCATCGGAACACCGGGGAGCTGTTTTTT. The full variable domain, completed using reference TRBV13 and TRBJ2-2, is AAGVIQSPRHLIKEKRETATLKCYPIPRHDTVYWYQQGPGQDPQFLISFYEKMQSDKGSIPDRFSAQQFSDYHSELNMSSLELGDSALYFCASSFTYHRNTGELFFGEGSRLTVL.

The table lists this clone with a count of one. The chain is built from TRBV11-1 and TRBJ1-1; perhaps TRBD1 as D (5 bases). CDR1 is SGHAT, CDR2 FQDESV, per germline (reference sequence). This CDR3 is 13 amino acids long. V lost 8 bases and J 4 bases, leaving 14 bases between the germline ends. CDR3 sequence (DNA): TGTGCCAGCCGCCCACAGGTCGGCACTGAAGCTTTCTTT. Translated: CASRPQVGTEAFF.

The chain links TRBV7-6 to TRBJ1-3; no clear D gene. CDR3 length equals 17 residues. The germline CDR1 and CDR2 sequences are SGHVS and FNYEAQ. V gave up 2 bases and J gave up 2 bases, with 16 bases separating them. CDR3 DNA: TGTGCCAGCAGCTTATTGGTGTATCAGAGCGCTGGAAACACCATATATTTT. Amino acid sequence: CASSLLVYQSAGNTIYF.

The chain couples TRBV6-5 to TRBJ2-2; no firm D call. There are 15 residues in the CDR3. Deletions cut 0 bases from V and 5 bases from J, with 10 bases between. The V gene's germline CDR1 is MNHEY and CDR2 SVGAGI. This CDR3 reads CASSYSVAVTGELFF. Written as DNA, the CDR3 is TGTGCCAGCAGTTACTCGGTAGCTGTGACCGGGGAGCTGTTTTTT.

CDR3 protein: CASSIGTSGRAGNEQFF. For the CDR3, the DNA is TGTGCCAGTAGTATAGGGACTAGCGGGAGGGCCGGAAATGAGCAGTTCTTC. The chain is built from TRBV19 and TRBJ2-1; 15 positions agree with TRBD2. Trimming cost V 1 base and J 7 bases; bases outside gene matches: 5. Germline V CDR1 and CDR2: LNHDA, SQIVND (reference sequence). This CDR3 comprises 17 residues. The full variable domain, with the rest looked up from reference TRBV19 and TRBJ2-1, is DGGITQSPKYLFRKEGQNVTLSCEQNLNHDAMYWYRQDPGQGLRLIYYSQIVNDFQKGDIAEGYSVSREKKESFPLTVTSAQKNPTAFYLCASSIGTSGRAGNEQFFGPGTRLTVL.

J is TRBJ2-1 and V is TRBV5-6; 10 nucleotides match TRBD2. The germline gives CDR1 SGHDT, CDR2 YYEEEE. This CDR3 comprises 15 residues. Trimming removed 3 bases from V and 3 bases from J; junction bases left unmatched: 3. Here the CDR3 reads CASSSGLASYNEQFF. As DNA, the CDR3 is TGTGCCAGCAGCTCGGGACTAGCGAGCTACAATGAGCAGTTCTTC.

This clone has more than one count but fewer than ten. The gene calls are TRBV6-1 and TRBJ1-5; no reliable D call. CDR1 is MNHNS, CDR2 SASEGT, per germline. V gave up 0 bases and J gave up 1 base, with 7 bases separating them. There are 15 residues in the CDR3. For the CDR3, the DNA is TGTGCCAGCAGTGAAGCGCCAACAAGCAATCAGCCCCAGCATTTT. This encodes CASSEAPTSNQPQHF.

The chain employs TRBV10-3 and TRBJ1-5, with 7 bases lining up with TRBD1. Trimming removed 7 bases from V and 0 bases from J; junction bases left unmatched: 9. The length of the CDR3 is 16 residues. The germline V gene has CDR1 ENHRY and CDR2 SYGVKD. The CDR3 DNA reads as TGTGCCATCACCTTACGGACAGGAAATAGCAATCAGCCCCAGCATTTT. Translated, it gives CAITLRTGNSNQPQHF.

Here the CDR3 reads CASSQVKAGFQPQHF. The DNA for the CDR3 is TGCGCCAGCAGCCAAGTGAAGGCAGGGTTTCAGCCCCAGCATTTT. This rearrangement joins TRBV4-1 to TRBJ1-5, with a tentative D call TRBD1 (5 bases). From germline, CDR1 is MGHRA and CDR2 YSYEKL. Trimming stripped 1 base from V and 6 bases from J, with 13 bases between. The CDR3 contains 15 residues.

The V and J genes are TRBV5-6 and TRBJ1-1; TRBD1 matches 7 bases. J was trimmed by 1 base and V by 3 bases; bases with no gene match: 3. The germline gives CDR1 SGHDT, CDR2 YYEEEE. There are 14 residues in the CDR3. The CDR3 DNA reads TGTGCCAGCAGCTGGGACAGAGGGAACACTGAAGCTTTCTTT. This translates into CASSWDRGNTEAFF.

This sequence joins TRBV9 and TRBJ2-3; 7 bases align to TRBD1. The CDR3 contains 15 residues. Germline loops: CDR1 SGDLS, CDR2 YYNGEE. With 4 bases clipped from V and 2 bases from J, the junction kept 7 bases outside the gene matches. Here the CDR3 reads CASSFRTGDTDTQYF. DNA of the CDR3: TGTGCCAGCAGCTTCAGGACAGGTGACACAGATACGCAGTATTTT.

The DNA of the CDR3 is TGTGCCATCAGTGATGCCGGGACTAGCGCCGGGGACACCGGGGAGCTGTTTTTT. Amino acids: CAISDAGTSAGDTGELFF. The chain couples TRBV10-3 to TRBJ2-2, with TRBD2 identical over 10 bases. Germline V gene lookup returns CDR1 ENHRY and CDR2 SYGVKD. Losses at the gene ends were 3 bases for V and 3 bases for J; bases not matched to a gene: 10. CDR3 length: 18 residues.

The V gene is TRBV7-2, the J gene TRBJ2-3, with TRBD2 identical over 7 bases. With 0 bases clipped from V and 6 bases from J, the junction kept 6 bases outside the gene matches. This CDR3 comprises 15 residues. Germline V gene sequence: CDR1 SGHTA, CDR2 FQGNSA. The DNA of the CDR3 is TGTGCCAGCAGCTTAGCGTTCAGGGAGGGGGATACGCAGTATTTT. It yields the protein CASSLAFREGDTQYF.

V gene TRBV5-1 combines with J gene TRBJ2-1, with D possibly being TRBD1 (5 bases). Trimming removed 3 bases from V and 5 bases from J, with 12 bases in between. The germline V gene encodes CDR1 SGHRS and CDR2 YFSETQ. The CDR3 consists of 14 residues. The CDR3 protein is CASSSRVKDNEQFF. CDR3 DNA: TGCGCCAGCAGCTCCAGGGTGAAGGACAATGAGCAGTTCTTC.

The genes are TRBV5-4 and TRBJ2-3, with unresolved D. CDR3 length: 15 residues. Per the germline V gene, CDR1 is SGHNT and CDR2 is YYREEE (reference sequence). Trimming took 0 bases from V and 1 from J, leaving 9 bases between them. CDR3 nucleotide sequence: TGTGCCAGCAGCTTGGGCGGAGTGGGCACAGATACGCAGTATTTT. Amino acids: CASSLGGVGTDTQYF.

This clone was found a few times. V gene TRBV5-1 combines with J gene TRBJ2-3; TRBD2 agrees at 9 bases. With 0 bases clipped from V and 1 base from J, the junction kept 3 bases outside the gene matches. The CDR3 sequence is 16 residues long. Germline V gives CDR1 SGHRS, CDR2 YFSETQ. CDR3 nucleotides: TGCGCCAGCAGCTTGGGGGTAGCGGGAGGCACAGATACGCAGTATTTT. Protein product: CASSLGVAGGTDTQYF.

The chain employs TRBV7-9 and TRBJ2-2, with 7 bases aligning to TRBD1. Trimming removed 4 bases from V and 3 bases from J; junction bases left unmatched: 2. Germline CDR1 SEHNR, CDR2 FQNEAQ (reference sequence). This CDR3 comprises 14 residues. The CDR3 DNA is TGTGCCAGCAGCTCCGACAGGGACACCGGGGAGCTGTTTTTT. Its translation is CASSSDRDTGELFF.

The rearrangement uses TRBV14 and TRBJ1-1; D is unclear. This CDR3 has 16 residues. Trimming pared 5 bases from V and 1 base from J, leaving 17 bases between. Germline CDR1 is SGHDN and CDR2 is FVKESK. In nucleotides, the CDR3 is TGTGCCAGCAGCTCCCGCGGGAAAGGGAGGAACACTGAAGCTTTCTTT. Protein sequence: CASSSRGKGRNTEAFF.

The CDR3 DNA sequence: TGTGCCAGCAGCTTAATGGGAGGGGTCAACAATGAGCAGTTCTTC. Translated: CASSLMGGVNNEQFF. The chain couples TRBV7-9 to TRBJ2-1; TRBD2 matches at 7 bases. The CDR3 has 15 residues. The germline gives CDR1 SEHNR, CDR2 FQNEAQ (reference sequence). V trimming: 2 bases; J trimming: 5 bases; junction bases outside the gene matches: 6.